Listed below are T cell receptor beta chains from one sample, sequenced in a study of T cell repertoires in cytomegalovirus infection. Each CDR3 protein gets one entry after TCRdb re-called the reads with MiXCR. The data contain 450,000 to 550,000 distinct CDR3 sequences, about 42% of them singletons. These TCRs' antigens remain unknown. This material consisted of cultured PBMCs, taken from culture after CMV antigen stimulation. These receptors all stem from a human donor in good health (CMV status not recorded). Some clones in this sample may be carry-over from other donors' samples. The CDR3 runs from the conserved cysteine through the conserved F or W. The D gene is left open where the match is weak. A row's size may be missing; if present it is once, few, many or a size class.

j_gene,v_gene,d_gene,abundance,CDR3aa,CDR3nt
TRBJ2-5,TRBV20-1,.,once,CSARDRHRTVEETQYF,TGCAGTGCTAGAGATAGGCACAGGACCGTGGAGGAGACCCAGTACTTC
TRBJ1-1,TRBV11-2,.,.,CASSLQTAPTEAFF,TGTGCCAGCAGCTTACAGACAGCCCCCACTGAAGCTTTCTTT
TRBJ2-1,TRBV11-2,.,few,CASSLVGRGSYNEQFF,TGTGCCAGCAGCTTAGTCGGCCGGGGCTCCTACAATGAGCAGTTCTTC
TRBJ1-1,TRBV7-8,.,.,CASSPRMRDTEAFF,TGTGCCAGCAGCCCCCGCATGAGGGACACTGAAGCTTTCTTT
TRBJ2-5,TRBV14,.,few,CASSPYKSSETQYF,TGTGCCAGCAGCCCCTACAAGTCGTCCGAGACCCAGTACTTC
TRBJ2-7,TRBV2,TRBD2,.,CASSFMASGIDEQYF,TGTGCCAGCAGTTTTATGGCTAGCGGGATCGACGAGCAGTACTTC
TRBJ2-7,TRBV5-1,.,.,CASSLEVSAPYEQYF,TGCGCCAGCAGCTTGGAGGTATCGGCCCCCTACGAGCAGTACTTC
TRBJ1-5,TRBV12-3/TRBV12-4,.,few,CASSPRTDSNQPQHF,TGTGCCAGCAGCCCCCGGACGGATAGCAATCAGCCCCAGCATTTT
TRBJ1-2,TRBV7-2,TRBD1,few,CASSRLQGNYGYTF,TGTGCCAGCAGCCGATTACAGGGGAACTATGGCTACACCTTC
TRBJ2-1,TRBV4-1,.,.,CASSQPKESRKQFF,TGCGCCAGCAGCCAACCGAAGGAAAGCCGCAAGCAGTTCTTC
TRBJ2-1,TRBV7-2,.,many,CASSFRAEQFF,TGTGCCAGCAGCTTTCGGGCTGAGCAGTTCTTC
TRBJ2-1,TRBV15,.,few,CATSGQTLAKWNSYNEQFF,TGTGCCACCAGCGGACAGACATTGGCGAAATGGAATTCCTACAATGAGCAGTTCTTC
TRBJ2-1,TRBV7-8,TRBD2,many,CASSLELAGGGNEQFF,TGTGCCAGCAGCTTAGAGCTAGCGGGGGGGGGAAATGAGCAGTTCTTC
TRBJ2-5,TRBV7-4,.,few,CASSPATLLAIGVEETQYF,TGTGCCAGCAGCCCCGCGACACTCCTGGCTATTGGTGTAGAGGAGACCCAGTACTTC
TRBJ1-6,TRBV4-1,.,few,CASSRALSSYNSPLHF,TGCGCCAGCAGCCGGGCCCTGAGCTCCTATAATTCACCCCTCCACTTT
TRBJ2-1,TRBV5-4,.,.,CASSQSNDNEQFF,TGTGCCAGCAGCCAATCAAATGACAATGAGCAGTTCTTC
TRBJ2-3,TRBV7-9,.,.,CASSLAGRTTDTQYF,TGTGCCAGCAGCTTAGCGGGCCGGACCACAGATACGCAGTATTTT
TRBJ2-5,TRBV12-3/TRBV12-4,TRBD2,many,CASSLTGGGEETQYF,TGTGCCAGCAGTTTGACGGGCGGGGGGGAAGAGACCCAGTACTTC
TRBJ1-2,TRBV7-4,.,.,CASSSDASEGYTF,TGTGCCAGCAGCTCGGACGCGTCGGAGGGCTACACCTTC
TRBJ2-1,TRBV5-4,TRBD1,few,CASSTRTGDNEQFF,TGTGCCAGCAGCACCCGAACAGGGGACAATGAGCAGTTCTTC
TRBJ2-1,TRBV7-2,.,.,CASSPFRQRSYNEQFF,TGTGCCAGCTCTCCTTTCCGCCAGCGCTCCTACAATGAGCAGTTCTTC
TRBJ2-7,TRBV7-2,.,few,CASSLSGNPYEQYF,TGTGCCAGCAGCTTATCGGGGAATCCCTACGAGCAGTACTTC
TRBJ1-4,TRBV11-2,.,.,CASGPRAPNNEKLFF,TGTGCCAGCGGTCCCCGGGCGCCCAATAATGAAAAACTGTTTTTT
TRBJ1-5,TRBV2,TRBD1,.,CASRRDRADQPQHF,TGTGCCAGCAGGAGGGACAGGGCAGATCAGCCCCAGCATTTT
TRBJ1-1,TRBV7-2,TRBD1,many,CASSLGRDRLNTEAFF,TGTGCCAGCAGCTTAGGGAGGGACAGGTTGAACACTGAAGCTTTCTTT
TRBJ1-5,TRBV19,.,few,CASSMFSGSQPQHF,TGTGCCAGTAGTATGTTTTCGGGATCACAGCCCCAGCATTTT
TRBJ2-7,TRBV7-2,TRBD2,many,CASSQPRGGGSYEQYF,TGTGCCAGCAGCCAGCCCCGCGGGGGGGGCTCCTACGAGCAGTACTTC
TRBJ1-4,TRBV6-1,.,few,CASRLRTGGRNEKLFF,TGTGCCAGCAGATTACGAACCGGGGGGAGGAATGAAAAACTGTTTTTT
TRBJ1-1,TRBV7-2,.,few,CASSFRQGGTEAFF,TGTGCCAGCAGCTTTCGGCAGGGTGGGACTGAAGCTTTCTTT
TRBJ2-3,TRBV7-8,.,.,CASSRLSGTDTQYF,TGTGCCAGCAGCCGTTTAAGCGGTACAGATACGCAGTATTTT
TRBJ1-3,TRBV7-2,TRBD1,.,CASSLDATGGAGNTIYF,TGTGCCAGCAGCTTAGACGCCACAGGGGGAGCTGGAAACACCATATATTTT
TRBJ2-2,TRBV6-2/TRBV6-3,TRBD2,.,CASSKGLAGESDTGELFF,TGTGCCAGCAGTAAGGGACTAGCGGGAGAATCGGACACCGGGGAGCTGTTTTTT
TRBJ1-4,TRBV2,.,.,CASSDSNEKLFF,TGTGCCAGCAGTGATAGTAATGAAAAACTGTTTTTT
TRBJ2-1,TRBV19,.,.,CASSLLAGSPRWNEQFF,TGTGCCAGTAGCCTGCTGGCGGGTAGCCCCCGGTGGAATGAGCAGTTCTTC
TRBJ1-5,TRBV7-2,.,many,CASSPGWDQPQHF,TGTGCCAGCAGCCCCGGGTGGGATCAGCCCCAGCATTTT
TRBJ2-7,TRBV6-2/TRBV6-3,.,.,CATTLPGQTTYEQYF,TGTGCCACCACACTCCCGGGGCAGACAACCTACGAGCAGTACTTC
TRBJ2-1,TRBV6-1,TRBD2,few,CASSYLPTSGPTTYNEQFF,TGTGCCAGCAGTTATCTCCCGACTAGCGGGCCAACCACCTACAATGAGCAGTTCTTC
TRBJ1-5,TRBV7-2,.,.,CASSPSPNQPQHF,TGTGCCAGCAGCCCCAGTCCCAATCAGCCCCAGCATTTT
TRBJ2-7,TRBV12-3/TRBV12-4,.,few,CASSLWVGAYEQYF,TGTGCCAGCAGCCTTTGGGTGGGGGCCTACGAGCAGTACTTC
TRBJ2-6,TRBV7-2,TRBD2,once,CASSLLTSVSSGANVLTF,TGTGCCAGCAGCTTACTAACTAGCGTCTCCTCTGGGGCCAACGTCCTGACTTTC
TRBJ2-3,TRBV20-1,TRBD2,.,CSARVLRGLAGVGSTDTQYF,TGCAGTGCTAGAGTTCTACGCGGACTAGCGGGCGTGGGGAGCACAGATACGCAGTATTTT
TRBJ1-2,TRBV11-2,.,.,CASSLEGTRFNYGYTF,TGTGCCAGCAGCTTAGAGGGCACACGGTTCAACTATGGCTACACCTTC
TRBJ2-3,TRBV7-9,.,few,CASSSDYITQYF,TGTGCCAGCAGCTCCGACTATATTACGCAGTATTTT
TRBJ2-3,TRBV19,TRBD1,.,CASSLMRTGIHDTQYF,TGTGCCAGTAGTCTCATGCGGACAGGGATCCACGATACGCAGTATTTT
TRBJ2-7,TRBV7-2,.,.,CASSSPGGLEQYF,TGTGCCAGCAGCTCACCTGGGGGGCTTGAGCAGTACTTC
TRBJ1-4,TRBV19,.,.,CASTPGGTNEKLFF,TGTGCCAGCACCCCGGGGGGAACTAATGAAAAACTGTTTTTT